Below, 30 T cell receptor beta chains from the same sample are listed, as sequenced in a study of early T cells in non-severe SARS-CoV-2 infection. TCRdb independently ran MiXCR on the 5' RACE reads; one entry per CDR3 protein. The sample consists of about 110,000 distinct CDR3 sequences, about 12% of them appearing once. The source material was whole blood. The receptors were sampled from an adult who was a healthcare worker with PCR-confirmed SARS-CoV-2 infection or an uninfected control (not recorded which).

The sample holds many counts of this clonotype. The chain recombines TRBV28 with TRBJ1-1, with no clear D. Germline V CDR1 and CDR2: MDHEN, SYDVKM. The CDR3 spans 13 residues. V lost 7 bases to trimming and J lost 0 bases, with 9 bases between them. The CDR3 DNA is TGTGCCAGCACCGCTACCTTGAACACTGAAGCTTTCTTT. This translates into CASTATLNTEAFF.

Regarding this clonotype: One end of the junction is discordant with germline, which a read error may explain. The chain joins TRBV10-1 to TRBJ2-3; 8 bases align to TRBD1. CDR1 is WNHNN, CDR2 SYGVQD, per germline (reference sequence). This CDR3 has 14 amino acids. The CDR3 bases are TGCGCCAGCACCGCGGGACAGGTCACAAATACGCAGTATTTT. Protein product: CASTAGQVTNTQYF.

There are many counts of this clonotype. The chain joins TRBV14 to TRBJ1-1, with a weak D call TRBD1 (6 bases). The CDR3 loop spans 14 amino acids. CDR1 SGHDN and CDR2 FVKESK come from the germline V gene. The germline V and J ends were trimmed by 2 bases and 6 bases, with 13 bases remaining between them. In DNA, the CDR3 is TGTGCCAGCAGCCAAAGGACAGTTCGCCCTGAAGCTTTCTTT. This sequence encodes CASSQRTVRPEAFF.

Note on this clonotype: A read error may account for a junction end that differs from germline. The chain is built from TRBV7-9 and TRBJ1-5; TRBD1 is a possible D gene (5 bases). This CDR3 spans 11 amino acids. Germline V lookup: CDR1 SEHNR, CDR2 FQNEAQ (reference sequence). CDR3 loop: CASSLAGPQRF. In DNA, the CDR3 is TGTGCCAGCAGCTTGGCGGGGCCCCAGCGTTTT.

V usage is TRBV29-1 and J usage is TRBJ2-3; D not resolved. The V gene's germline CDR1 is SQVTM and CDR2 ANQGSEA. The V end was cut by 2 bases, the J end by 6 bases, with 3 bases between. The CDR3 spans 10 residues. The CDR3 spells CSVEFDTQYF. Here the CDR3 DNA reads TGCAGCGTTGAATTTGATACGCAGTATTTT.

The rearrangement joins TRBV28 to TRBJ2-1; D is perhaps TRBD2 (6 bases). Trimming left V 6 bases short and J 15 bases short, with 18 bases between. The CDR3 runs 12 residues. In germline, CDR1 is MDHEN, CDR2 SYDVKM. The CDR3 DNA is TGTGCCAGCAGCCCCGGGACTTTTGTAGGGTTCTTC. Amino acid sequence: CASSPGTFVGFF.

This sequence joins TRBV7-2 and TRBJ2-3; 8 nucleotides align to TRBD2. The V and J ends lost 3 bases and 2 bases, in that order; junction bases with no gene match: 7. This CDR3 has 16 amino acids. Germline CDR1 reads SGHTA; CDR2 reads FQGNSA. This chain's CDR3 is CASSLAGGINTDTQYF. CDR3 nucleotides: TGTGCCAGCAGCTTGGCGGGGGGCATTAACACAGATACGCAGTATTTT.

A few counts support this clonotype. CDR3 sequence: CASSPKDARADGYTF. The DNA of the CDR3 is TGCGCCAGCAGCCCTAAAGATGCCCGGGCGGATGGCTACACCTTC. This rearrangement joins TRBV4-1 to TRBJ1-2; D is undetermined. This CDR3 has 15 residues. V dropped 4 bases and J dropped 6 bases, with 18 bases sitting between them. CDR1 and CDR2 from the germline V gene are MGHRA and YSYEKL.

This clonotype was picked up many times. V usage is TRBV29-1 and J usage is TRBJ1-1, with 9 bases identical to TRBD1. The length of the CDR3 is 12 residues. V lost 7 bases to trimming and J lost 2 bases; unmatched junction nucleotides: 2. Looked up from germline, CDR1 is SQVTM and CDR2 is ANQGSEA. CDR3 sequence reads: CSAGQGNTEAFF. CDR3 DNA: TGCAGCGCGGGACAGGGCAACACTGAAGCTTTCTTT.

This clonotype was picked up a small number of times. The chain uses TRBV18 and TRBJ1-1; 8 nucleotides match TRBD1. This CDR3 has 15 residues. The trim removed 6 bases at V and 4 bases at J, leaving 10 bases unmatched. CDR1 and CDR2 from the germline V gene are KGHSH and LQKENI. In nucleotides, the CDR3 is TGTGCCAGCTCCCGAGGACAGGGAAGTCTCACTGAAGCTTTCTTT. Its translation: CASSRGQGSLTEAFF.

The chain combines TRBV12-3 or TRBV12-4 with TRBJ2-1; D is perhaps TRBD1 (5 bases). There are 16 residues in the CDR3. V dropped 1 base and J dropped 5 bases, with 15 bases sitting between them. CDR3 amino acids: CASSLGQGSMDNEQFF. The CDR3 nucleotides are TGTGCCAGCAGTTTAGGTCAGGGCTCGATGGACAATGAGCAGTTCTTC.

The chain links TRBV5-8 to TRBJ2-3, with 11 positions matching TRBD2. Looked up from germline, CDR1 is SGHTS and CDR2 is YDEGEE. V trimming: 2 bases; J trimming: 3 bases; junction bases outside the gene matches: 14. This CDR3 comprises 19 residues. Here the CDR3 DNA reads TGTGCCAGCAGCTTCTCCATAGCGGGAGGGCCCCTCGGAACAGATACGCAGTATTTT. This translates into CASSFSIAGGPLGTDTQYF.

The chain is built from TRBV7-3 and TRBJ2-3; TRBD1 agrees at 9 bases. Per germline, CDR1 SGHTA and CDR2 FQGTGA. Trimming at V came to 5 bases and at J to 4 bases, leaving 10 bases not matched to a gene. The CDR3 loop spans 16 amino acids. As DNA, the CDR3 is TGTGCCAGCAGCGTATGGGGGACAGGGAGCCCAGATACGCAGTATTTT. It translates to CASSVWGTGSPDTQYF.

This clonotype has a handful of counts. The chain joins TRBV5-3 to TRBJ2-1, with D possibly called TRBD1 or TRBD2 (5 bases each). TRBV5-3 is marked as an open reading frame, function uncertain. The CDR3 runs 13 residues. V dropped 4 bases and J dropped 10 bases, with 15 bases sitting between them. CDR3 DNA sequence: TGTGCCAGAAGCCGGGACCCTGGATTGGAGCAGTTCTTC. It is translated as CARSRDPGLEQFF.

J is TRBJ2-3 and V is TRBV5-1; perhaps TRBD2 as D (7 bases). The CDR3 runs 15 residues. V was pared by 2 bases and J by 6 bases, with 16 bases between. Per the germline V gene, CDR1 is SGHRS and CDR2 is YFSETQ. The CDR3 nucleotides are TGCGCCAGCAGCTTCTGGGGGGGGGCACAGGATACGCAGTATTTT. The encoded protein is CASSFWGGAQDTQYF. The whole variable domain, filled in from reference TRBV5-1 and TRBJ2-3, reads KAGVTQTPRYLIKTRGQQVTLSCSPISGHRSVSWYQQTPGQGLQFLFEYFSETQRNKGNFPGRFSGRQFSNSRSEMNVSTLELGDSALYLCASSFWGGAQDTQYFGPGTRLTVL.

This clonotype was picked up a small number of times. V and J are TRBV6-5 and TRBJ1-2; 8 bases map to TRBD1. Germline CDR1 MNHEY, CDR2 SVGAGI. The V segment lost 4 bases and the J segment 5 bases; nucleotides outside the gene matches: 6. The CDR3 runs 14 residues. CDR3: CASSSRTGPYGYTF. The CDR3 DNA is TGTGCCAGCAGTTCACGGACAGGGCCATATGGCTACACCTTC.

This clonotype was found many times. The chain carries TRBV20-1 and TRBJ1-1; D remains unclear. The CDR3 is 14 amino acids. Deletions cut 2 bases from V and 4 bases from J, with 14 bases between. Germline V gives CDR1 DFQATT, CDR2 SNEGSKA (reference sequence). The CDR3 protein is CSARPDPQGTEAFF. The DNA of the CDR3 is TGCAGTGCTAGACCTGACCCACAAGGCACTGAAGCTTTCTTT.

This clonotype was recorded a few times. A junction end diverges from the germline sequence, so it may reflect a read error. J is TRBJ1-3 and V is TRBV7-2; maybe TRBD1 (6 bases). The V gene's germline CDR1 is SGHTA and CDR2 FQGNSA. The CDR3 is made up of 15 amino acids. DNA for the CDR3: TGTGCCAGCAGCTTTCAACAGGGTTCTGAAAACACCATATATTTT. Translated, it gives CASSFQQGSENTIYF.

The table lists this clonotype with a few counts. The chain employs TRBV12-3 or TRBV12-4 and TRBJ2-3; D may correspond to TRBD1 or TRBD2 (5 bases each). Trimming left V 4 bases short and J 6 bases short, with 11 bases between. The CDR3 is 13 residues long. The CDR3 loop reads CASSSNWGDTQYF. The CDR3 bases are TGTGCCAGCAGTTCCAACTGGGGGGATACGCAGTATTTT.

The V and J genes are TRBV29-1 and TRBJ2-3, with 8 bases lining up with TRBD1. J lost 5 bases, V lost 4 bases, and 5 bases had no gene match. Germline-derived CDR1 and CDR2 are SQVTM and ANQGSEA. The CDR3 length is 13 residues. CDR3 DNA sequence: TGCAGCGTTGCGGACAGGGTCTTAGATACGCAGTATTTT. Translating it yields CSVADRVLDTQYF.

This clonotype was seen more than once but under ten times. V gene TRBV15 combines with J gene TRBJ2-1; 15 positions agree with TRBD2. J lost 8 bases, V lost 0 bases, and 11 bases had no gene match. The germline CDR1 and CDR2 sequences are LNHNV and YYDKDF (reference sequence). This CDR3 is 19 amino acids long. The CDR3 is CATSRDRTSGRAESDEQFF. CDR3 bases: TGTGCCACCAGCAGAGATCGGACTAGCGGGAGGGCGGAGTCTGATGAGCAGTTCTTC.

As concerns this clonotype: This may come from a read error, since a much larger clone is one base off. The chain carries TRBV11-2 and TRBJ2-1; TRBD1 matches 11 bases. CDR1 SGHAT and CDR2 FQNNGV come from the germline V gene. The CDR3 has 14 residues. CDR3 in amino acids: CASSPGQGVYEQSF. CDR3 bases: TGTGCCAGCAGTCCGGGACAGGGGGTCTATGAGCAGTCCTTC.

This clonotype rates as medium-sized. The V call is TRBV5-4, the J call TRBJ2-1, with D maybe TRBD2 (5 bases). V lost 1 base, J lost 6 bases, and 17 bases lay in between. The length of the CDR3 is 16 residues. Germline loops: CDR1 SGHNT, CDR2 YYREEE (reference sequence). This chain's CDR3 is CASSLSGESLVNEQFF. The CDR3 region has the DNA TGTGCCAGCAGCTTGTCCGGGGAATCATTGGTCAATGAGCAGTTCTTC.

At least ten counts were recorded for this clonotype. The chain uses TRBV7-8 and TRBJ1-4, with a weak D call TRBD1 (6 bases). The V end lost 2 bases, the J end lost 6 bases, and 10 bases lay between the germline ends. CDR3 length: 14 residues. Germline V lookup: CDR1 SGHVS, CDR2 FQNEAQ. In DNA, the CDR3 is TGTGCCAGCAGCTTAAGGGGGAGGGATGAAAAACTGTTTTTT. It yields the protein CASSLRGRDEKLFF.

The V and J genes are TRBV7-2 and TRBJ2-7; 12 positions agree with TRBD2. This CDR3 has 14 residues. CDR1 and CDR2 from the germline V gene are SGHTA and FQGNSA. With 4 bases clipped from V and 4 bases from J, the junction kept 2 bases outside the gene matches. The CDR3 is CASSSSGGVYEQYF. The CDR3 nucleotides are TGTGCCAGCAGCTCTAGCGGGGGGGTGTACGAGCAGTACTTC.

This clonotype was recorded many times. The rearrangement joins TRBV6-5 to TRBJ2-3; weak D call: TRBD2 (5 bases). Germline V gene sequence: CDR1 MNHEY, CDR2 SVGAGI. CDR3 length equals 13 residues. V was cut by 4 bases and J by 9 bases, with 14 bases left in between. In DNA, the CDR3 is TGTGCCAGCAGTTCCCCCGGAGGCCTAACGCAGTATTTT. It yields the protein CASSSPGGLTQYF.

This chain uses TRBV10-3 with TRBJ2-7; TRBD2 agrees at 7 bases. Germline CDR1 and CDR2: ENHRY and SYGVKD. The CDR3 extends over 14 amino acids. V was pared by 10 bases and J by 7 bases, with 16 bases of the junction left unmatched. Here the CDR3 reads CATGLRQGGSEQYF. The CDR3 coding sequence is TGTGCCACCGGCCTCCGGCAGGGAGGGTCGGAGCAGTACTTC.

In DNA, the CDR3 is TGTGCCAGCAGCGGGGACAGGGAGACCCAGTACTTC. This gives the protein CASSGDRETQYF. The chain combines TRBV12-3 or TRBV12-4 with TRBJ2-5; TRBD1 aligns across 8 bases. Trimming cost V 6 bases and J 5 bases; bases outside gene matches: 2. The CDR3 consists of 12 residues.

The chain is built from TRBV9 and TRBJ1-1; tentatively, D is TRBD1 (5 bases). In germline, CDR1 is SGDLS, CDR2 YYNGEE. V dropped 7 bases and J dropped 6 bases, with 13 bases sitting between them. CDR3 length: 12 amino acids. In nucleotides, the CDR3 is TGTGCCAGCGGGGGATATGGCCCTGAAGCTTTCTTT. The encoded protein is CASGGYGPEAFF.

This clonotype was detected many times. This chain uses TRBV15 with TRBJ2-4; D unclear. CDR3 length equals 14 residues. V gave up 5 bases and J gave up 6 bases, with 14 bases separating them. From germline, CDR1 is LNHNV and CDR2 YYDKDF (reference sequence). Here the CDR3 reads CATSFSRASNIQYF. CDR3 DNA sequence: TGTGCCACCAGCTTTAGTAGGGCGTCAAACATTCAGTACTTC. Drawing the rest from reference TRBV15 and TRBJ2-4, the complete variable domain is DAMVIQNPRYQVTQFGKPVTLSCSQTLNHNVMYWYQQKSSQAPKLLFHYYDKDFNNEADTPDNFQSRRPNTSFCFLDIRSPGLGDTAMYLCATSFSRASNIQYFGAGTRLSVL.